This TCR beta chain was sequenced in a study of cytomegalovirus exposure and HLA in healthy donors. It was with 60 Vbeta and 13 Jbeta primers that the PCR ran. Sequenced by immunoSEQ multiplex PCR; TCRdb stores in-frame clones only, minus some. Among around 190,000 clones listed, roughly 81% were seen once. In germline, CDR1 is LGHNA, CDR2 YNFKEQ. This CDR3 is built from 15 residues. Trimming cost V 5 bases and J 5 bases; bases outside gene matches: 5. Sequencing was done on a sample of PBMCs. V is TRBV4-2 and J is TRBJ2-1; 11 bases match TRBD2. The source of this sequence is a woman younger than 45 in good health and CMV-seropositive. For the CDR3, the DNA is TGTGCCAGCAGCTCCCCGGGACTAGCGGACAATGAGCAGTTCTTC. This encodes CASSSPGLADNEQFF.